This TCR beta chain was documented in a study of immune evolution from preneoplasia to lung adenocarcinoma. The study, taken as a whole, reports: Top clone frequencies peaked in normal lung, apparently declining through invasive adenocarcinoma.

The data were produced by immunoSEQ multiplex PCR, yet TCRdb's version contains in-frame clones alone and is incomplete. The sample lists 3,500 to 4,500 clones; around three quarters were seen once. Histologic diagnosis was independently verified by two lung pathologists. About this clone: The target antigen is unknown.

The CDR3 has 13 amino acids. V lost 9 bases and J lost 2; bases outside the gene matches: 2. CDR1 and CDR2 from the germline V gene are LNHNV and YYDKDF (reference sequence). The sequenced sample consisted of FFPE adjacent normal lung tissue. This receptor was obtained from a person between 60 and 80 years old with lung adenocarcinoma. The J gene is TRBJ2-7, the V gene TRBV15; 12 bases are shared with TRBD2. CDR3 in DNA: TGTGCCACGGGACTAGCGGGTCCCTACGAGCAGTACTTC. This encodes CATGLAGPYEQYF.